This TCR beta chain was recorded in a study of spatial heterogeneity in lung cancer. Across the study: Within raw reads, each unique TCR and UMI combination appeared on average more than ten times. Study-wide findings and caveats: For expanded intratumoral alpha and beta TCRs, counts tracked tumor mutation counts. Sequencing reached an estimated coverage of tumor T cells that was only around 7% for alpha chains and around 14% for beta chains.

TCRdb reanalysed the 5' RACE reads using MiXCR and keeps one entry per CDR3 protein. The data show some 9,000 distinct CDR3 sequences, around an eighth seen once. Many counts were recorded for this clonotype. Its specificity is not known. Time point reported: sample taken at primary tumor resection. V trimming: 3 bases; J trimming: 3 bases; junction bases outside the gene matches: 8. The CDR3 extends over 15 amino acids. CDR1 and CDR2 (germline): LNHDA, SQIVND (reference sequence). Material: lung tumor tissue, obtained at surgery. The TCR sequence derives from a male donor with early-stage non-small cell lung cancer. The rearrangement uses TRBV19 and TRBJ2-7, with 7 bases that match TRBD2. The CDR3 DNA reads as TGTGCCAGTAGTATCCTAGCGGCCCGAGGCTACGAGCAGTACTTC. Residues: CASSILAARGYEQYF.